This TCR beta chain originates from a study of glioma-infiltrating T cells after dendritic cell vaccination (dated by TCRdb to 2016 to 2017). Notes on the research overall: Of the roughly 15 glioblastoma patients in the cohort, all drawn from Phase I and II dendritic cell vaccination trials, 9 were newly diagnosed and 6 had recurrent disease. Between the early 2000s and the early 2010s, the patients were given dendritic cell vaccination pulsed with autologous tumor lysate. Survival after dendritic cell vaccination was correlated with TCR sequencing metrics such as TIL content and the overlap between tumor and blood repertoires. The vaccine was prepared from monocyte-derived dendritic cells that were cultured for 6 to 7 days with IL-4 and GM-CSF and then pulsed overnight with autologous tumor lysate. Deep sequencing of TCR beta CDR3 regions was used to quantify tumor-infiltrating lymphocyte content and compare tumor and blood repertoires in dendritic cell-vaccinated glioblastoma patients. Each patient was given three intradermal dendritic cell vaccine injections, spaced two weeks apart, in the arm below the axilla. Summary of the overall study and its limitations: The cohort was small and heterogeneous, and full blood and tumor sets were available for few patients, with initial-recurrent tumor pairs available for even fewer patients. TCR clonality showed no direct relationship with survival, which suggests that a diverse polyclonal response may matter. Higher estimated pretreatment TIL content predicted longer time to progression and overall survival after dendritic cell vaccination. The three-group TCR overlap response model was described as speculative and requiring prospective validation.

Taken from the germline V gene, the CDR1 and CDR2 loops are SGHDT and YYEEEE. The CDR3, cysteine through phenylalanine, is 18 amino acids long. The sequence is cut down to CDR3 DNA, 54 bases in frame from base 1. V lost 0 bases and J lost 6 bases, and the count of bases not matched to a germline gene is 12. TCRB CDR3 regions were amplified from about 2 ug genomic DNA, or all available DNA if less, using the immunoSEQ assay. For multiplex PCR, 60 forward primers for TCR V beta segments and 13 reverse primers for J beta segments were used. Synthetic control templates were spiked into each sample at limiting dilution to estimate reads per starting template. Sequencing produced 87 bp reads on the Illumina HiSeq System. For the original study's pipeline: To remove PCR and sequencing errors, closely related sequences were merged with a nearest neighbor algorithm. TCR overlap was measured as the percentage of unique tumor TCR beta sequences that were also present in the peripheral blood of the same patient. TCRdb took this table from immuneACCESS and kept in-frame rearrangements with V and J called. Such tables lack part of the clones; where checked against another copy, unresolved V genes explain under half of the gap, and the rest is unexplained. The DNA gave D and trimming, while V, J and clone size come from that table. This sample is represented by roughly 82,000 clones; 70% to 90% of them were singletons. The ten largest clones take up roughly 3.2% of the sample.

A word on this clone: Its antigen has not been determined. Qualities for individual bases were not recorded, and no much larger clone is one base off.

Selection of patients required sufficient residual fresh-frozen tumor tissue and over two years of available survival data. An isocitrate dehydrogenase mutation was not carried by any of the glioblastoma patients, although molecular status was otherwise variable. PBMC were collected before vaccination, two weeks after the third vaccination, and at tumor progression if tumor progression occurred. The Qiagen DNeasy Blood extraction Kit was used for extraction of genomic DNA. This TCR came from a human donor with glioblastoma. The sequence joins TRBV5-6 to TRBJ2-1, with 10 bases aligning to TRBD2. The source material was blood, sampled before dendritic cell vaccination. The CDR3 amino acid sequence is: CASSLGLAGGPSGNEQFF. DNA sequence: TGTGCCAGCAGCTTGGGGTTAGCGGGGGGCCCATCCGGCAATGAGCAGTTCTTC.